This note documents a single T cell receptor (beta chain) sequence. Study processing details: By means of reference gene primer amplification, nucleated cell counts were estimated. Sequencing was performed with immunoSEQ multiplex PCR; in TCRdb, only in-frame clones are kept and a portion is missing. For V, J and clone size, that table is used; D and trimming come from the DNA. The repertoire holds some 110,000 clones, with less than 95% as singletons. These data originate in a study of blood T cell repertoires in COVID-19. Whole-study context: Some COVID-19 samples were acute and others convalescent; all came from the United States, Italy and Spain. T cells, B-cell-depleted T cells, or PBMCs supplied cDNA or gDNA.

Germline V CDR1 and CDR2: SEHNR, FQNEAQ (reference sequence). This CDR3 region has 16 residues. V lost 6 bases and J lost 5; bases outside the gene matches: 13. The TCR comes from a human donor with active COVID-19. The donor label of this sample is uncertain. Sequencing was carried out using peripheral blood. The chain links TRBV7-9 to TRBJ2-5, with TRBD1 identical over 9 bases. The CDR3 nucleotides read TGTGCCAGCAGTGGGCGGGACAGGGATAAGTGGGAGACCCAGTACTTC. It codes for CASSGRDRDKWETQYF.